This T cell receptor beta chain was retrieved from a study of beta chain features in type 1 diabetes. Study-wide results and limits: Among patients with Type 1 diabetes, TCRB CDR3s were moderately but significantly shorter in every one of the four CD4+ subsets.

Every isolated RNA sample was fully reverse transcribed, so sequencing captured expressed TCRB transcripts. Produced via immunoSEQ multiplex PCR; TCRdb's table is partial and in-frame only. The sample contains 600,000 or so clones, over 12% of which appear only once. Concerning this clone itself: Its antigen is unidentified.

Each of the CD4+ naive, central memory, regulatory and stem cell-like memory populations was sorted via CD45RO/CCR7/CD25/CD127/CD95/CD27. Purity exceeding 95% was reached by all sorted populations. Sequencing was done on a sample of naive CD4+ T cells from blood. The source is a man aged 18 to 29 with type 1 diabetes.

The DNA for the CDR3 is TGCGCCAGCAGCTCGGGACAGCTTGAAGAGACCCAGTACTTC. Amino acids: CASSSGQLEETQYF. The chain is built from TRBV5-1 and TRBJ2-5, with 7 nucleotides matching TRBD1. Germline V gene data show CDR1 as SGHRS and CDR2 as YFSETQ. J gave up 3 bases and V 3 bases, and 5 bases lay outside the gene matches. This CDR3 contains 14 residues.